This entry describes one TCR beta chain. This specimen includes other DNA sequences encoding the same CDR3. This entry comes from a study of shared clonotypes between healthy human individuals. The overall study: Donors were a couple of women and three men aged 18 to 49. CD4 naive cells filled three plates per donor, CD4 memory three, CD8 naive two and CD8 memory one.

The authors split each subset's genomic DNA evenly across several immunoSEQ plates. Assay used: immunoSEQ multiplex PCR; TCRdb lists only in-frame clones, some missing. The sample holds some 1.4 million clones, roughly 96% seen once. Those who donated, Caucasian adults without exception, all lived in Nashville, Tennessee. The sequence was obtained from a young man in good health. The specimen sequenced was naive CD4+ T cells sorted from blood. Subset here: CD45RA+ positively selected.

CDR3 sequence: CAWSRDNYGYTF. DNA of the CDR3: TGTGCCTGGAGTAGGGATAACTATGGCTACACCTTC. This chain uses TRBV30 with TRBJ1-2; D not resolved. V was trimmed by 2 bases and J by 1 base, leaving 5 bases between them. In germline, CDR1 is GTSNPN, CDR2 SVGIG (reference sequence). The CDR3 totals 12 residues.